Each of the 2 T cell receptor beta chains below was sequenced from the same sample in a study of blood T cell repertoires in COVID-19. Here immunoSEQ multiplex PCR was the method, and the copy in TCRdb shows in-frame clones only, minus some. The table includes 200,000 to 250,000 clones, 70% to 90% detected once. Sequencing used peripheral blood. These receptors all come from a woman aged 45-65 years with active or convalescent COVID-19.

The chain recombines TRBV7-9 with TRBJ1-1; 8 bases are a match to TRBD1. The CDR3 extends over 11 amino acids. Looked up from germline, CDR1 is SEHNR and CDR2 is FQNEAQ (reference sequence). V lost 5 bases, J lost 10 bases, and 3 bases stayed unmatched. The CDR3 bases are TGTGCCAGCAGCCCAGACAGGGGAGCTTTCTTT. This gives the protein CASSPDRGAFF.

The CDR3 DNA is TGCGCCAGCAGCCCCCGGACAGGCCGGAGTATGTACTTC. This gives the protein CASSPRTGRSMYF. The chain has TRBV5-1 and TRBJ2-7, with 7 bases aligning to TRBD1. Looked up from germline, CDR1 is SGHRS and CDR2 is YFSETQ. Trimming cost V 4 bases and J 12 bases; bases outside gene matches: 13. This CDR3 region has 13 residues.